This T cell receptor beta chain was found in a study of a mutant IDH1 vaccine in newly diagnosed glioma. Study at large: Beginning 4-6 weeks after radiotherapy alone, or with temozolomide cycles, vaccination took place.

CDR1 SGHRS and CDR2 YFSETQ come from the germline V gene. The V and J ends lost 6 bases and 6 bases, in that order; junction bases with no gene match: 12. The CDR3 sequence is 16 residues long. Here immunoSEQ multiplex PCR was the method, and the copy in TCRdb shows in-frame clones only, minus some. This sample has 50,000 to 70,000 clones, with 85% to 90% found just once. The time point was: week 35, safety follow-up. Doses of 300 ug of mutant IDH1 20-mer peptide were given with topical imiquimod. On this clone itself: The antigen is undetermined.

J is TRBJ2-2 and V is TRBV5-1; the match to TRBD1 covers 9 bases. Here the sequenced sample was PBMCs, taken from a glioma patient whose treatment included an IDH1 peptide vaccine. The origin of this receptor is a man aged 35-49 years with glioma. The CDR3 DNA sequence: TGCGCCAGCACCGGCATGGGACAGGGACGGGCCGGGGAGCTGTTTTTT. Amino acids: CASTGMGQGRAGELFF.